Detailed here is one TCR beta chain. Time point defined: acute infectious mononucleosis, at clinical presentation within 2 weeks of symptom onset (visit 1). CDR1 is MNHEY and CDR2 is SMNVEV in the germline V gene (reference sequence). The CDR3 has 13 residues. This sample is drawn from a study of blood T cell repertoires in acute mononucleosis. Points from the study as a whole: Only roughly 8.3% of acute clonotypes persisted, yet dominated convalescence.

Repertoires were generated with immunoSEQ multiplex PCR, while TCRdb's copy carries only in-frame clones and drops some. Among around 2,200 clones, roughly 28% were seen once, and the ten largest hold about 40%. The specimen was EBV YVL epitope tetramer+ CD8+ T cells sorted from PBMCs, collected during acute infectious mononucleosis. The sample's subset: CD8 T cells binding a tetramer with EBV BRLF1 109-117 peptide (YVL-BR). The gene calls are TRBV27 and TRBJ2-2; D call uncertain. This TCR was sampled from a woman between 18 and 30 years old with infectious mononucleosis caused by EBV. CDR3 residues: CSTLSGYTGELFF. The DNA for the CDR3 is TGTTCCACCTTGTCCGGATACACCGGGGAGCTGTTTTTT.